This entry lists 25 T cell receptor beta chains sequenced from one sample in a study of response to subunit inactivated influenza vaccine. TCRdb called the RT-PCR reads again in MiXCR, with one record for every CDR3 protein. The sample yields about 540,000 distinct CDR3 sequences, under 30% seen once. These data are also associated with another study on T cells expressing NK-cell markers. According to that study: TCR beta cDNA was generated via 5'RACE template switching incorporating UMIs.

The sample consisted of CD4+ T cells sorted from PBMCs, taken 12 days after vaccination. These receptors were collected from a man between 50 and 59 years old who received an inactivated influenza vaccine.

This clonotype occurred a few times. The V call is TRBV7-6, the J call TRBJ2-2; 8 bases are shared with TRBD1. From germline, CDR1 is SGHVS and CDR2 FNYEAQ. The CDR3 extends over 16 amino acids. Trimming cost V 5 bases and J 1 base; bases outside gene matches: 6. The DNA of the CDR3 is TGTGCCAGCAGCCCAAGGACAGGGCAGAACACCGGGGAGCTGTTTTTT. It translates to CASSPRTGQNTGELFF.

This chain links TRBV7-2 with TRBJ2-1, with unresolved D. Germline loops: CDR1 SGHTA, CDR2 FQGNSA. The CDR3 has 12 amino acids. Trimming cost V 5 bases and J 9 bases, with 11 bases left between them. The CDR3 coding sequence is TGTGCCAGCAGCCCCCTCCCCCGTGAGCAGTTCTTC. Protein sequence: CASSPLPREQFF.

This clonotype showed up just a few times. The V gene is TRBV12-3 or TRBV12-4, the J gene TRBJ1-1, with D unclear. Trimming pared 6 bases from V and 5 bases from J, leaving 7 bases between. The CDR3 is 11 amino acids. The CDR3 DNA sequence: TGTGCCAGCAGACTCTCGACTGAAGCTTTCTTT. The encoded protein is CASRLSTEAFF.

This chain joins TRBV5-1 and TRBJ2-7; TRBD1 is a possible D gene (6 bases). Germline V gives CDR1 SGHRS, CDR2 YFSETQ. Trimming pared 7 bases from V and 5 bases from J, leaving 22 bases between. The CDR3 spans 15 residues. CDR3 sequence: CASDTGLGVVDEQYF. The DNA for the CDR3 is TGCGCCAGCGACACAGGGTTGGGAGTCGTAGACGAGCAGTACTTC.

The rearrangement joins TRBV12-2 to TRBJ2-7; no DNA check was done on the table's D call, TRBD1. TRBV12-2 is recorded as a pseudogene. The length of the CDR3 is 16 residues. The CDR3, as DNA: TGTGCAAGTCGCTTAGTTGGACAGGTGGGCTCCTACGAGCAGTACTTC. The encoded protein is CASRLVGQVGSYEQYF.

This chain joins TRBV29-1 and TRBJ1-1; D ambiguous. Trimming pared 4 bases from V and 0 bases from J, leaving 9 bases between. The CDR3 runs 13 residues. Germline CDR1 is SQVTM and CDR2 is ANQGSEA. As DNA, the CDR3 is TGCAGCGTTGGCCTCAAAATGAACACTGAAGCTTTCTTT. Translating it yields CSVGLKMNTEAFF.

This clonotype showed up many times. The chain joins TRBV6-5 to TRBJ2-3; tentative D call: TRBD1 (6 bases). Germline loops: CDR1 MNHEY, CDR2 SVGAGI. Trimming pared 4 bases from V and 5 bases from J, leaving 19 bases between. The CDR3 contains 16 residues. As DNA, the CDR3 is TGTGCCAGCAGTTCAGCCCAGACGCCCAGGGGAGATACGCAGTATTTT. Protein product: CASSSAQTPRGDTQYF.

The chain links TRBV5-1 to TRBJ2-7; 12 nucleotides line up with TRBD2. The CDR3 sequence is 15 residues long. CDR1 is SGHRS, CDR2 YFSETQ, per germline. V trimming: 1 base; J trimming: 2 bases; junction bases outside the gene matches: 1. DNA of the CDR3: TGCGCCAGCAGCTTGACTAGCGGGAGGACCTACGAGCAGTACTTC. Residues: CASSLTSGRTYEQYF.

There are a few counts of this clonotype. Written as DNA, the CDR3 is TGTGCCAGCAGCGCTCGCGGGCTAGCGGGAGCAGAGACCCAGTACTTC. Amino acids: CASSARGLAGAETQYF. The genes are TRBV7-9 and TRBJ2-5; 10 bases map to TRBD2. This CDR3 spans 16 amino acids. Trimming took 5 bases from V and 4 from J; bases not matched to a gene: 10. Per germline, CDR1 SEHNR and CDR2 FQNEAQ (reference sequence).

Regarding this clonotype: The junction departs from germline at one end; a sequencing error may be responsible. The CDR3 region is CAASPGGNTEAFF. CDR3 bases: TGTGCCGCCAGCCCAGGGGGCAACACTGAAGCTTTCTTT. The V gene is TRBV15, the J gene TRBJ1-1, with TRBD1 identical over 8 bases. Germline CDR1 LNHNV, CDR2 YYDKDF (reference sequence). The CDR3 extends over 13 amino acids.

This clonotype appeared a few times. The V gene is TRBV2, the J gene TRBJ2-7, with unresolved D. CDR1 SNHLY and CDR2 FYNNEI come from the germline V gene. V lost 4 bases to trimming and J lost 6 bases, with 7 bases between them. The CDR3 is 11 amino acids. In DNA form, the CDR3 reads TGTGCCAGCAGTGCCGGGCCCGAGCAGTACTTC. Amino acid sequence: CASSAGPEQYF. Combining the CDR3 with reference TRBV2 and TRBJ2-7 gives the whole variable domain EPEVTQTPSHQVTQMGQEVILRCVPISNHLYFYWYRQILGQKVEFLVSFYNNEISEKSEIFDDQFSVERPDGSNFTLKIRSTKLEDSAMYFCASSAGPEQYFGPGTRLTVT.

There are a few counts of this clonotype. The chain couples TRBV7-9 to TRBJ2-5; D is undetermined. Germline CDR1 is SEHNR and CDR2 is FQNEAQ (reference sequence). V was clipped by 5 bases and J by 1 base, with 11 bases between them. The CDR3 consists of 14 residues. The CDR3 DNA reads TGTGCCAGCAGCGACATGGACGGCCAAGAGACCCAGTACTTC. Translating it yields CASSDMDGQETQYF.

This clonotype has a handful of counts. CDR3 residues: CASSQDSRGEEQYF. In DNA, the CDR3 is TGTGCCAGCAGCCAAGATTCCAGGGGCGAGGAGCAGTACTTC. The chain uses TRBV4-2 and TRBJ2-7, with D possibly TRBD1 on 6 matching bases. The CDR3 spans 14 residues. Looked up from germline, CDR1 is LGHNA and CDR2 is YNFKEQ. With 0 bases removed from V and 7 bases from J, the gap between germline ends came to 13 bases.

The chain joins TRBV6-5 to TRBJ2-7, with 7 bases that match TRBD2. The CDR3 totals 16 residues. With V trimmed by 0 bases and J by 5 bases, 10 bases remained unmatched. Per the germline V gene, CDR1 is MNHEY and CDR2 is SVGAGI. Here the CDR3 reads CASSYSSGEGQDEQYF. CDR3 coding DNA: TGTGCCAGCAGTTACTCATCGGGGGAGGGCCAGGACGAGCAGTACTTC.

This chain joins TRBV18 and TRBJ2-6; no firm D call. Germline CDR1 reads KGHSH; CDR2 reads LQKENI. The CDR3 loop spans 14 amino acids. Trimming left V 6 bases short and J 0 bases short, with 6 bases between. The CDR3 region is CASSPDSGANVLTF. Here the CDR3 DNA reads TGTGCCAGCTCGCCAGACTCTGGGGCCAACGTCCTGACTTTC.

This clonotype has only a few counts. The CDR3 is CASSLASQGPNQPQHF. CDR3 DNA: TGTGCCAGCAGTTTAGCCAGTCAGGGCCCGAATCAGCCCCAGCATTTT. The gene calls are TRBV12-3 or TRBV12-4 and TRBJ1-5, with a tentative D call TRBD1 (5 bases). V was trimmed by 0 bases and J by 4 bases, leaving 13 bases between them. There are 16 residues in the CDR3.

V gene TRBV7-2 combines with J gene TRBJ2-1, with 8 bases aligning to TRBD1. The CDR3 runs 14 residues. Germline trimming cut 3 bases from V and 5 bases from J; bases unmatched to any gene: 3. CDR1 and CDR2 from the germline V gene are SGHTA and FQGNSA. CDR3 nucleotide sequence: TGTGCCAGCAGCTTTCAGGGACAGGACAATGAGCAGTTCTTC. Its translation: CASSFQGQDNEQFF.

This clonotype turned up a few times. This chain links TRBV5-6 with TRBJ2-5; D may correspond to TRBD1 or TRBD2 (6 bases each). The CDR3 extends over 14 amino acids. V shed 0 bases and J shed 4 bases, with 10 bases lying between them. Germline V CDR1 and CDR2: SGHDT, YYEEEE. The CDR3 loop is CASSLAPGAETQYF. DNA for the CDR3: TGTGCCAGCAGCTTGGCCCCGGGGGCAGAGACCCAGTACTTC.

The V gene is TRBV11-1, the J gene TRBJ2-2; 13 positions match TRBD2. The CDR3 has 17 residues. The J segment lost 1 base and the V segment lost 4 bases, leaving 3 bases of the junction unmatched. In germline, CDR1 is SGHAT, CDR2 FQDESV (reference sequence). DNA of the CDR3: TGTGCCAGCAGCTCGGGACTAGCGGGATGGAACACCGGGGAGCTGTTTTTT. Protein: CASSSGLAGWNTGELFF.

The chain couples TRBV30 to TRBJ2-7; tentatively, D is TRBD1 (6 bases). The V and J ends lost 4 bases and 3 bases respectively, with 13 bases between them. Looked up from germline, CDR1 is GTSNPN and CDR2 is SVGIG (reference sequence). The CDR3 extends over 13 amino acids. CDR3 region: CAWNRAADYEQYF. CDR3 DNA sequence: TGTGCCTGGAACAGGGCGGCTGACTACGAGCAGTACTTC.

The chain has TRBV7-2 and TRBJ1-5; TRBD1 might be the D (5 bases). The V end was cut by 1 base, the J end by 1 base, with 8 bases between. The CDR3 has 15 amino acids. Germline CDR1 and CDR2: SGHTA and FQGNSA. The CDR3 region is CASSLDWGSNQPQHF. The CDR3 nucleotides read TGTGCCAGCAGCTTAGATTGGGGGAGCAATCAGCCCCAGCATTTT.

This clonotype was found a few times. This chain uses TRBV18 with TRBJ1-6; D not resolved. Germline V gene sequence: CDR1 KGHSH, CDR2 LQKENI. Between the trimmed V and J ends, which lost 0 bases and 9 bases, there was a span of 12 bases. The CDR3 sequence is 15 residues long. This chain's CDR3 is CASSPPLATGSPLHF. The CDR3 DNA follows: TGTGCCAGCTCACCACCTCTGGCGACTGGTTCACCCCTCCACTTT. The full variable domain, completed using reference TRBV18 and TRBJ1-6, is NAGVMQNPRHLVRRRGQEARLRCSPMKGHSHVYWYRQLPEEGLKFMVYLQKENIIDESGMPKERFSAEFPKEGPSILRIQQVVRGDSAAYFCASSPPLATGSPLHFGNGTRLTVT.

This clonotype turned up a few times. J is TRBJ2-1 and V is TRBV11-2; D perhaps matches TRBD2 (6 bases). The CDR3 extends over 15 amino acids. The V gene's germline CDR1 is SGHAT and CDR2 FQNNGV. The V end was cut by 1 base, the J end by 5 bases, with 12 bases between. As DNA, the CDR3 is TGTGCCAGCAGCTTAGCTGGGGCGGGGAACAATGAGCAGTTCTTC. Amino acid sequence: CASSLAGAGNNEQFF.

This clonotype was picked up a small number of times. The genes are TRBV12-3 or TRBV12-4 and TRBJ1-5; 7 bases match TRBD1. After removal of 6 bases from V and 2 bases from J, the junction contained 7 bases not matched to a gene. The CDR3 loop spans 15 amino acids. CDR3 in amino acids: CASRPTGAGNQPQHF. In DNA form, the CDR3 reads TGTGCCAGCAGGCCAACAGGGGCGGGCAATCAGCCCCAGCATTTT.

CDR3 nucleotides: TGTGCCAGCAGTTACTCGGCTGGAGGGGGGAGGGACGAGCAGTACTTC. As protein: CASSYSAGGGRDEQYF. The chain carries TRBV6-5 and TRBJ2-7; possible D gene TRBD2, 7 bases. The CDR3 has 16 amino acids. V lost 0 bases and J 5 bases, leaving 17 bases between the germline ends. Germline CDR1 MNHEY, CDR2 SVGAGI.